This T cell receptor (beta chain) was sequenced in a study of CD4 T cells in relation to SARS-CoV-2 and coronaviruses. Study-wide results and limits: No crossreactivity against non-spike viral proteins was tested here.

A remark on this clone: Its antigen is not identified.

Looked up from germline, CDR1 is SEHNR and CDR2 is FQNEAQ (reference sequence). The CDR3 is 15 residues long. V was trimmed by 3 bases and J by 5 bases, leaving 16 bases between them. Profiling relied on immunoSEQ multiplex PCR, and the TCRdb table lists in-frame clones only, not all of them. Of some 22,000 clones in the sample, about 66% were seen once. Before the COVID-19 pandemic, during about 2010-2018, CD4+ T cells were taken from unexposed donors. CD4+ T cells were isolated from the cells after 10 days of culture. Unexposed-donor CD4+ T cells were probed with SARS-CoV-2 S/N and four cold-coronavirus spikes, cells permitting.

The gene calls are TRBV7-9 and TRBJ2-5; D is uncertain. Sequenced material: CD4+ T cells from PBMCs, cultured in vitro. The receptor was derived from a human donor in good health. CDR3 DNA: TGTGCCAGCAGCTTTTACTCCACCCCCACGGAGACCCAGTACTTC. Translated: CASSFYSTPTETQYF.